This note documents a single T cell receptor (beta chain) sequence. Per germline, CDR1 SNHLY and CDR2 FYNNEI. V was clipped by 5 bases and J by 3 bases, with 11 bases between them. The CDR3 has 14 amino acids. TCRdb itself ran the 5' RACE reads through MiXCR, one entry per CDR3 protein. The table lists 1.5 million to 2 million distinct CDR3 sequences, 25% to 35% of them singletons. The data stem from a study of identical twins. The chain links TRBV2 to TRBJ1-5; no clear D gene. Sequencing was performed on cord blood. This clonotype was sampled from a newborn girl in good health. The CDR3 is CASSYTQNNQPQHF. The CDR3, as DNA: TGTGCCAGCAGTTATACACAAAACAATCAGCCCCAGCATTTT. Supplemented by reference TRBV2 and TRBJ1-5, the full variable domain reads EPEVTQTPSHQVTQMGQEVILRCVPISNHLYFYWYRQILGQKVEFLVSFYNNEISEKSEIFDDQFSVERPDGSNFTLKIRSTKLEDSAMYFCASSYTQNNQPQHFGDGTRLSIL.